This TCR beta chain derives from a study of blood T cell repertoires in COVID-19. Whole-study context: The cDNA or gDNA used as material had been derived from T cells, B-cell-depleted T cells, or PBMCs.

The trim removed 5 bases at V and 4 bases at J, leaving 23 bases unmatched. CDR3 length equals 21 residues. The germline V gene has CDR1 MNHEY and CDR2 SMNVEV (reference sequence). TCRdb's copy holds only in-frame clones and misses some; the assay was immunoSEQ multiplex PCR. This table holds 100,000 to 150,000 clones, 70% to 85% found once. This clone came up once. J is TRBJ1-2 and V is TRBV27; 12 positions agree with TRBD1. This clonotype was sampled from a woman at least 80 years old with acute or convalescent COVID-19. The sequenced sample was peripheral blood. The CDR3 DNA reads TGTGCCAGCAGTACGTCCCCACTCCGGGGACAGGGGGCTTTTCGTGGCTATGGCTACACCTTC. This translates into CASSTSPLRGQGAFRGYGYTF.